The following is a T cell receptor beta chain sequence with its context. Its antigen specificity is not known. The read is 3 residues too short to cover the CDR3 end, so that end is filled in from the germline J gene. The immunoSEQ assay used multiplex PCR to amplify TCR beta CDR3 regions from an average of approximately 1,300 ng of genomic DNA per sample. Primer bias was corrected in the assay by using a complete synthetic TCR repertoire to establish an amplification baseline. Amplicons were sequenced on the Illumina platform. The paper's processing steps were these. Sequence errors were corrected by clustering with frequency ratios and a modified nearest-neighbor algorithm, and the sequences were then analyzed in the immunoSEQ Analyzer using IMGT gene definitions. At each rarefaction depth, TCR richness and evenness were averaged across 20 rarefaction repeats, and any sample with fewer sequences than the depth was left out. Relative abundances of V, D and J genes were compared between groups using Wilcoxon rank sum tests, with FDR correction applied. In the blinded duplicates, the intraclass correlation was just under 97% for TCR richness and averaged about 80% across fewer than 80 gene segments. The clones in this table, taken by TCRdb from immuneACCESS, are in-frame only. Not every clone is retained; where verified, under half of the shortfall comes from an unresolved V gene, and the cause of the rest is unknown. V and J calls and clone size are those listed in that table; D and trimming were worked out from the DNA. Per the sample table, the count is approximately 24,000 clones. Jointly, the top ten make up approximately 5.5% of the sample.

The data belong to a study of T cells in women clearing cervical HPV infection (dated by TCRdb to 2016 to 2019). As for the study more broadly: The cases were 25 or so women with histologically confirmed HPV16-related CIN3 or worse, and 2 of these cases were invasive cancers. A median age of almost 35 years was observed in cases versus approximately 38 in controls, and no significant differences in baseline characteristics were found. HLA typing was available for only a few women, so HLA type could not be excluded as a confounder. Controls were 25 women whose single incident HPV16 infection cleared within 12 months without precancer or cancer developing. Quality controls consisted of five blinded duplicates per group, for a total of roughly 60 samples made up of approximately 50 participants and around ten replicates. Blood from cases was drawn at the visit where the lesion was first identified, while blood from controls was drawn once the infection was no longer detected. Among cases, blood sampling occurred a median of around 160 days after lesion detection, with an interquartile range of roughly 85 to 210 days. In the parent cohort, around 10,000 women aged 18 or older were enrolled in Guanacaste, Costa Rica, during 1993 to 1994 and were followed for 7 to 8 years. Nested within Costa Rica's Guanacaste HPV Natural History Study, an exploratory proof-of-principle case-control study compared TCR repertoires across cervical HPV16 outcomes. Cases and controls were matched on year of sample collection and on age within five years.

The CDR3 covers 13 residues, taking in both the cysteine and the phenylalanine. The DNA covers only part of the CDR3, 30 bases in frame from base 1. The junction shows trimming of 0 bases on V and 7 bases on J, plus 9 bases between the germline ends. For CDR1 and CDR2, the germline V gene lists SGHVS and FNYEAQ. Every participant had a single incident cervical HPV16 infection, and women with prevalent HPV16 infections were excluded. Cervical HPV DNA was detected by MY09/MY11 PCR, and genotyping was performed by dot-blot hybridization. Around 15 mL of heparinized blood were centrifuged, and the buffy coat was aliquoted, frozen at -30°C, then stored at -80°C. Genomic DNA was extracted from buffy coat specimens using QIAGEN kits. The research as a whole found: TRBV6-7 relative abundance was lower in cases than in controls (roughly 0.11% versus 0.16%; Bonferroni P = 0.0008). Whether associations preceded infection or resulted from infection could not be shown with the cross-sectional design, and effector/memory subsets and HPV-specific T cells were not isolated. Random forest classifiers combining richness and V gene abundances distinguished cases from controls with an estimated AUC of about 0.79. Across sequencing depths, CIN3+ cases showed significantly higher TCR repertoire richness than controls, but evenness did not differ between the groups. Because T-cell numbers per sample were unknown, differences in richness could reflect varying T-cell content rather than repertoire biology.

This sequence originates from a woman between 18 and 69 years old with a cervical HPV16 infection that either progressed to CIN3+ or cleared (not recorded which). Recombination linked TRBV7-6 to TRBJ1-1, with no reliable assignment of the D segment. Specimen: blood buffy coat. The CDR3 protein sequence reads: CASSLAAGGEAFF. Partial CDR3 DNA: TGTGCCAGCAGCTTAGCGGCGGGAGGTGAA.